A single sample gave rise to the 19 T cell receptor beta chains below, sequenced in a study of blood T cell repertoires in COVID-19. Profiled with immunoSEQ multiplex PCR; TCRdb holds only in-frame clones, not every one. This sample has fewer than 250,000 clones, with 83% found just once. Sequenced: PBMCs or T cells enriched from blood (not recorded which). All receptors come from a woman aged 45 to 65 who had been exposed to COVID-19.

The chain couples TRBV11-2 to TRBJ2-7; no clear D. CDR3 size: 12 residues. V was pared by 2 bases and J by 5 bases, with 7 bases between. CDR1 and CDR2 (germline): SGHAT, FQNNGV. The CDR3 protein is CASSLQFHEQYF. CDR3 nucleotides: TGTGCCAGCAGCTTACAATTCCACGAGCAGTACTTC.

V gene TRBV6-2 or TRBV6-3 combines with J gene TRBJ2-7; 7 bases map to TRBD1. Germline V gene sequence: CDR1 MNHEY, CDR2 SVGEGT. J lost 3 bases, V lost 2 bases, and 4 bases had no gene match. This CDR3 region has 14 residues. Here the CDR3 reads CASSYARTGYEQYF. The CDR3 DNA reads as TGTGCCAGCAGTTACGCCCGGACAGGCTACGAGCAGTACTTC.

The J gene is TRBJ1-1, the V gene TRBV3-1 (or the pseudogene TRBV3-2); D call uncertain. The V gene lost 4 bases and the J gene lost 10 bases, with 19 bases spanning the gap. This CDR3 comprises 14 residues. The germline V gene has CDR1 LGHDT and CDR2 YNNKEL (reference sequence). In DNA form, the CDR3 reads TGTGCCAGCAGCCCCCGGGATTGGAGGCGAGGAGCTTTCTTT. Amino acid sequence: CASSPRDWRRGAFF.

The CDR3 DNA is TGTGCCAGCAGTTACTCGGGGGGACGGAGCAATCAGCCCCAGCATTTT. As protein: CASSYSGGRSNQPQHF. V usage is TRBV6-6 and J usage is TRBJ1-5; tentative D call: TRBD1 (5 bases). The CDR3 contains 16 residues. Trimming removed 0 bases at V and 1 base at J, with 10 bases between. The germline V gene has CDR1 MNHNY and CDR2 SVGAGI (reference sequence).

In DNA, the CDR3 is TGTGCCAGCAGTGAAGTCCCTAGTTCCTTAGGTGGCTACACCTTC. Translation: CASSEVPSSLGGYTF. The chain combines TRBV2 with TRBJ1-2; no clear D. Germline values: CDR1 SNHLY, CDR2 FYNNEI. Trimming took off 1 base at V and 7 bases at J, with 16 bases between the two ends. This CDR3 has 15 residues.

The chain links TRBV6-5 to TRBJ1-2; D perhaps matches TRBD1 (5 bases). CDR3 length: 14 amino acids. CDR1 and CDR2 from the germline V gene are MNHEY and SVGAGI. The V gene lost 2 bases and the J gene lost 7 bases, with 14 bases spanning the gap. The CDR3 here is CASSYPGGGGGYTF. In DNA, the CDR3 is TGTGCCAGCAGTTACCCAGGCGGCGGGGGTGGCTACACCTTC.

The V and J genes are TRBV3-1 (or the pseudogene TRBV3-2) and TRBJ1-4, with TRBD1 matching over 9 bases. This CDR3 has 16 amino acids. Germline V CDR1 and CDR2: LGHDT, YNNKEL (reference sequence). The ends lost 0 bases at V and 7 bases at J; junction bases unmatched: 6. Here the CDR3 DNA reads TGTGCCAGCAGCCAAGACGGGCCGGGACAGGGTGAAAAACTGTTTTTT. The encoded protein is CASSQDGPGQGEKLFF.

CDR3 DNA: TGTGCCAGCAGTGACGGACAACAAATGGTTCAGCCCCAGCATTTT. As protein: CASSDGQQMVQPQHF. J is TRBJ1-5 and V is TRBV2; the D gene is possibly TRBD1 (5 bases). The V gene lost 3 bases and the J gene lost 6 bases, with 15 bases spanning the gap. Germline assignment: CDR1 SNHLY and CDR2 FYNNEI. This CDR3 spans 15 amino acids.

About this clone: Other DNA variants within this sample encode the same CDR3. The chain employs TRBV5-5 and TRBJ2-7, with D possibly TRBD1 on 5 matching bases. V was shortened by 2 bases and J by 2 bases, with 8 bases between the two germline ends. Per germline, CDR1 SGHKS and CDR2 YYEKEE (reference sequence). The CDR3 contains 13 residues. The CDR3 sequence: CASSLTGPYEQYF. The CDR3 DNA is TGTGCCAGCAGCTTAACAGGCCCCTACGAGCAGTACTTC.

V and J are TRBV20-1 and TRBJ2-5; unclear D gene. CDR3 length: 10 residues. Germline V gives CDR1 DFQATT, CDR2 SNEGSKA (reference sequence). Between the trimmed V and J ends, which lost 6 bases and 9 bases, there was a span of 11 bases. The CDR3 bases are TGCAGTGCCGCGGAGTTGGCCCAGTACTTC. Translating gives CSAAELAQYF.

As DNA, the CDR3 is TGTGCCAGCAGCCTCTCGGGTATAGTCCTCTATGGCTACACCTTC. Its protein product is CASSLSGIVLYGYTF. This chain uses TRBV28 with TRBJ1-2; D gene unclear. The CDR3 length is 15 residues. Trimming cost V 6 bases and J 4 bases, with 18 bases left between them. Per the germline V gene, CDR1 is MDHEN and CDR2 is SYDVKM.

The J gene is TRBJ2-5, the V gene TRBV28; 15 bases are shared with TRBD2. The germline V gene has CDR1 MDHEN and CDR2 SYDVKM. J was trimmed by 0 bases and V by 8 bases; bases with no gene match: 10. This CDR3 spans 18 amino acids. The CDR3 DNA reads as TGTGCCAGCGGAGGGACTAGCGGGGGGACAGAGTACCAAGAGACCCAGTACTTC. Translated, it gives CASGGTSGGTEYQETQYF.

This rearrangement joins TRBV24-1 to TRBJ1-2, with a possible D match to TRBD1 (5 bases). In germline, CDR1 is KGHDR, CDR2 SFDVKD. V was trimmed by 3 bases and J by 8 bases, leaving 12 bases between them. This CDR3 spans 13 amino acids. The CDR3: CATSDRGAQGYTF. The CDR3 DNA sequence: TGTGCCACCAGTGATCGCGGGGCACAGGGCTACACCTTC.

J is TRBJ1-5 and V is TRBV19, with D hard to call. V was cut by 4 bases and J by 9 bases, with 13 bases left in between. The CDR3 runs 13 residues. From germline, CDR1 is LNHDA and CDR2 SQIVND (reference sequence). CDR3 nucleotides: TGTGCCAGTAGTAGTATGGGCATCTTGCCCCAGCATTTT. Its protein is CASSSMGILPQHF.

This chain links TRBV19 with TRBJ2-5; weak D call: TRBD2 (6 bases). Trimming shortened V by 5 bases and J by 1 base, and 14 bases separated the two germline ends. Germline V gene lookup returns CDR1 LNHDA and CDR2 SQIVND (reference sequence). This CDR3 is 15 amino acids long. The chain's CDR3 is CASSLTGTPQETQYF. Written as DNA, the CDR3 is TGTGCCAGTAGTTTAACCGGGACTCCCCAAGAGACCCAGTACTTC.

The CDR3 here is CASGKRTGGSYEQYF. CDR3 DNA sequence: TGTGCCAGCGGAAAAAGGACAGGGGGCTCGTACGAGCAGTACTTC. The chain recombines TRBV3-1 (or the pseudogene TRBV3-2) with TRBJ2-7; TRBD1 agrees at 11 bases. Germline CDR1 and CDR2: LGHDT and YNNKEL (reference sequence). V lost 8 bases to trimming and J lost 4 bases; unmatched junction nucleotides: 10. CDR3 length equals 15 residues.

Here the CDR3 DNA reads TGTGCCAGCAGTGGGGCAGGCCTTAGCAATCAGCCCCAGCATTTT. Translation: CASSGAGLSNQPQHF. The chain uses TRBV2 and TRBJ1-5, with D hard to call. There are 15 residues in the CDR3. Trimming pared 4 bases from V and 0 bases from J, leaving 10 bases between. Germline lookup yields CDR1 SNHLY and CDR2 FYNNEI.

The chain couples TRBV7-9 to TRBJ2-5, with a tentative D call TRBD1 (5 bases). This CDR3 is built from 15 residues. Germline CDR1 reads SEHNR; CDR2 reads FQNEAQ (reference sequence). V shed 4 bases and J shed 2 bases, with 14 bases lying between them. The CDR3 reads CASSSQGEPQETQYF. The CDR3 DNA reads TGTGCCAGCAGCTCGCAAGGGGAACCTCAAGAGACCCAGTACTTC.

The J gene is TRBJ1-1, the V gene TRBV14, with 9 bases matching TRBD1. With 2 bases clipped from V and 0 bases from J, the junction kept 4 bases outside the gene matches. Germline-derived CDR1 and CDR2 are SGHDN and FVKESK. CDR3 size: 16 residues. This CDR3 is CASSQLGQGLNTEAFF. The CDR3 DNA reads TGTGCCAGCAGCCAACTCGGACAGGGGTTGAACACTGAAGCTTTCTTT.